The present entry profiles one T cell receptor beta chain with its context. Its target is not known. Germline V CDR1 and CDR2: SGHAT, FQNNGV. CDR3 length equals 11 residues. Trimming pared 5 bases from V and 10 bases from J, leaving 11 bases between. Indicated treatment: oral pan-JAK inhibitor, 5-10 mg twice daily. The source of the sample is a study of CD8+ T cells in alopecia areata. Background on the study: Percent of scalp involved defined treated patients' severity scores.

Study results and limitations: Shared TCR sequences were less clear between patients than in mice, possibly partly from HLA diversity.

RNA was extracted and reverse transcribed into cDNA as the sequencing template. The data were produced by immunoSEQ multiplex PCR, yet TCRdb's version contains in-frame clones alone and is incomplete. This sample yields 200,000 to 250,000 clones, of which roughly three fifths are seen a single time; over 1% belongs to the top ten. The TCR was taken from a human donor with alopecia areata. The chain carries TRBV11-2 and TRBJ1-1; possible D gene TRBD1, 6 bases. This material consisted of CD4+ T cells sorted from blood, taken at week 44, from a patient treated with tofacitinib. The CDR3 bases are TGTGCCAGCAGCCCACAGGGACGAGCTTTCTTT. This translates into CASSPQGRAFF.